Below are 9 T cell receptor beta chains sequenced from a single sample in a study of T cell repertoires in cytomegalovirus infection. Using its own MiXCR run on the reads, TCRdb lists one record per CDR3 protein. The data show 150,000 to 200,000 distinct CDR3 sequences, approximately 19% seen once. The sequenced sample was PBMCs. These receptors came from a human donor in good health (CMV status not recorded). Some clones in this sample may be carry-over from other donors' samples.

DNA for the CDR3: TGTGCCAGCAGTGTTCACCTGACGGCTGGGAACACTGAAGCTTTCTTT. It encodes CASSVHLTAGNTEAFF. The chain recombines TRBV6-1 with TRBJ1-1, with D hard to call. Germline CDR1 MNHNS, CDR2 SASEGT. The CDR3 is 16 residues long. V shed 4 bases and J shed 1 base, with 16 bases lying between them.

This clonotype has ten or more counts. CDR3 bases: TGTGCCAGCAGCTTTCCGAGACTAGCGTCCAGCTCCTACAATGAGCAGTTCTTC. Protein product: CASSFPRLASSSYNEQFF. The rearrangement uses TRBV7-2 and TRBJ2-1; 8 bases map to TRBD2. The CDR3 spans 18 residues. V was pared by 3 bases and J by 0 bases, with 10 bases of the junction left unmatched. CDR1 SGHTA and CDR2 FQGNSA come from the germline V gene.

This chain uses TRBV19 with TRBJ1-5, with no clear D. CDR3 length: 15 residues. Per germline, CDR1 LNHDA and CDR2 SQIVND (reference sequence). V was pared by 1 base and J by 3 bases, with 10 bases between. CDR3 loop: CASSIVGSNNQPQHF. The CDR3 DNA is TGTGCCAGTAGTATAGTAGGGAGTAACAATCAGCCCCAGCATTTT.

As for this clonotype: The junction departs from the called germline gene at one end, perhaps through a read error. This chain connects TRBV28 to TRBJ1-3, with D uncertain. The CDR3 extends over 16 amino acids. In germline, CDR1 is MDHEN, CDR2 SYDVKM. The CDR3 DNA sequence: TGTGGCAGCAGTTTATCGGGAGGACTACTTGGAAACACCATATATTTT. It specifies CGSSLSGGLLGNTIYF. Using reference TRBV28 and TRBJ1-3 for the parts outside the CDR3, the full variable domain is DVKVTQSSRYLVKRTGEKVFLECVQDMDHENMFWYRQDPGLGLRLIYFSYDVKMKEKGDIPEGYSVSREKKERFSLILESASTNQTSMYLCGSSLSGGLLGNTIYFGEGSWLTVV.

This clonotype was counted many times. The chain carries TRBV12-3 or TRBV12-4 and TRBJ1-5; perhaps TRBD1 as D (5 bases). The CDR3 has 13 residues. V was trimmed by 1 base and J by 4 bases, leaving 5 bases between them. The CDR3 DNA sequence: TGTGCCAGCAGTTTAGGGACAAATCAGCCCCAGCATTTT. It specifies CASSLGTNQPQHF.

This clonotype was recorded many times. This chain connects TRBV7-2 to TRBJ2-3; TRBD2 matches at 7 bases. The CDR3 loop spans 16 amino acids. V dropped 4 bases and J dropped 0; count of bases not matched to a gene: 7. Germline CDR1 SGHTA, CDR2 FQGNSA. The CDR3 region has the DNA TGTGCCAGCAGCTCTAGGGGTAGCGGGAGCACAGATACGCAGTATTTT. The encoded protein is CASSSRGSGSTDTQYF.

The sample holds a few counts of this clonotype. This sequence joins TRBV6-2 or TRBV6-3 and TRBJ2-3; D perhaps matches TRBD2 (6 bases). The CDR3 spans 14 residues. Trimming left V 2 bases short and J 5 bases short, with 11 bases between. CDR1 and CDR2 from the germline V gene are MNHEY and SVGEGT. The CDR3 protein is CASSYGREIDTQYF. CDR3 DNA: TGTGCCAGCAGTTACGGGCGGGAAATAGATACGCAGTATTTT.

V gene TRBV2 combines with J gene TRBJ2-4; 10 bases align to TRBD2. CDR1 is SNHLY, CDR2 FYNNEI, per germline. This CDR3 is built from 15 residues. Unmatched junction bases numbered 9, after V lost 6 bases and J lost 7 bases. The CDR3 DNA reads TGTGCCAGCAGCGCGGCGCTAGCGGGAGCCAACATTCAGTACTTC. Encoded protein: CASSAALAGANIQYF.

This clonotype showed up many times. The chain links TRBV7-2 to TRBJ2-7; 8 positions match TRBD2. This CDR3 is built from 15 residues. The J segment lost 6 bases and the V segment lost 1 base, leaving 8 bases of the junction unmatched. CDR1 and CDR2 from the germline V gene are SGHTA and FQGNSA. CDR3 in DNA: TGTGCCAGCAGCTTAGATAGCGGGAAGGGACGCGAGCAGTACTTC. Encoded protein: CASSLDSGKGREQYF.